This record looks at one T cell receptor beta chain sequence and its context. Germline lookup yields CDR1 SGHVS and CDR2 FQNEAQ. This CDR3 spans 13 amino acids. Trimming cost V 0 bases and J 5 bases, with 7 bases left between them. This sample was taken from a study of tumor-infiltrating lymphocytes in localized non-small cell lung cancer. Profiled with immunoSEQ multiplex PCR; TCRdb holds only in-frame clones, not every one. The sample has approximately 17,000 clones; about three quarters are singletons. The genes are TRBV7-8 and TRBJ1-2; D is unclear. Sequencing was carried out using lung tumor tissue. The TCR sequence derives from a human donor with non-small cell lung cancer. The CDR3 nucleotides are TGTGCCAGCAGCTTAGCAGGAGGGTATGGCTACACCTTC. Translating it yields CASSLAGGYGYTF.